Listed here are 5 T cell receptor beta chains from one sample, sequenced in a study of graft-versus-host responses after intestinal transplantation. Only in-frame clones appear in the TCRdb table, and some are missing; sequencing was by immunoSEQ multiplex PCR. The sample contains about 47,000 clones, less than 95% of which appear only once. The sequences come from PBMCs, collected around 48 weeks after intestinal transplant. These receptors were taken from a human patient who received an intestinal transplant, so some T cells may come from the graft donor.

This rearrangement joins TRBV9 to TRBJ1-1, with TRBD1 matching 9 bases. The V and J ends lost 2 bases and 0 bases, in that order; junction bases with no gene match: 5. Per the germline V gene, CDR1 is SGDLS and CDR2 is YYNGEE. The CDR3 length is 16 residues. In DNA form, the CDR3 reads TGTGCCAGCAGCGTGGGACAGGGAGAGTTGAACACTGAAGCTTTCTTT. Translating gives CASSVGQGELNTEAFF. Using reference TRBV9 and TRBJ1-1 for the parts outside the CDR3, the full variable domain is DSGVTQTPKHLITATGQRVTLRCSPRSGDLSVYWYQQSLDQGLQFLIQYYNGEERAKGNILERFSAQQFPDLHSELNLSSLELGDSALYFCASSVGQGELNTEAFFGQGTRLTVV.

The chain links TRBV18 to TRBJ2-7, with TRBD2 as a possible D gene (5 bases). V lost 4 bases and J 2 bases, leaving 15 bases between the germline ends. CDR1 KGHSH and CDR2 LQKENI come from the germline V gene. This CDR3 comprises 15 residues. The CDR3: CASSLGPGNPYEQYF. CDR3 bases: TGTGCCAGCTCACTAGGTCCCGGGAACCCCTACGAGCAGTACTTC.

The V and J genes are TRBV7-2 and TRBJ1-2; tentative D call: TRBD1 (6 bases). Trimming removed 1 base at V and 1 base at J, with 16 bases between. The CDR3 covers 17 residues. Germline CDR1 is SGHTA and CDR2 is FQGNSA. The CDR3 is CASSLDAGASLNYGYTF. In nucleotides, the CDR3 is TGTGCCAGCAGCTTAGATGCGGGGGCCTCCCTTAACTATGGCTACACCTTC.

The chain couples TRBV6-6 to TRBJ2-7; D remains ambiguous. The CDR3 is made up of 10 amino acids. The ends were cut back, 8 bases at V and 4 bases at J, with 6 bases in the middle. Germline values: CDR1 MNHNY, CDR2 SVGAGI (reference sequence). This chain's CDR3 is CASGSYEQYF. The CDR3 DNA follows: TGTGCCAGCGGGTCTTACGAGCAGTACTTC.

CDR3 sequence: CASSQEGRSNQPQHF. The CDR3 nucleotides are TGCGCCAGCAGCCAGGAGGGTCGAAGCAATCAGCCCCAGCATTTT. The genes are TRBV4-1 and TRBJ1-5, with unresolved D. CDR1 is MGHRA, CDR2 YSYEKL, per germline. V dropped 3 bases and J dropped 1 base, with 10 bases sitting between them. The CDR3 runs 15 residues.